The clone carrying this T cell receptor (beta chain) showed up many times. The sample originates from a study of early T cells in non-severe SARS-CoV-2 infection. Looking at the study overall: Sequencing input comprised bulk RNA from unsorted whole blood; chain pairing was not available.

Each CDR3 protein is one row after TCRdb ran MiXCR on the 5' RACE reads. Of about 98,000 distinct CDR3 sequences in the sample, 9.5% to 11% are singletons; the top ten hold 4.5% to 5.5%. The sequenced sample consisted of whole blood. This TCR was recovered from an adult who was a healthcare worker with PCR-confirmed SARS-CoV-2 infection or an uninfected control (not recorded which).

The CDR3 region has the DNA TGCGCCAGCAGTGAACAAGCTGGAAACACCATATATTTT. Translating gives CASSEQAGNTIYF. This chain connects TRBV10-2 to TRBJ1-3; unclear D gene. The CDR3 loop spans 13 amino acids. Trimming removed 3 bases at V and 2 bases at J, with 5 bases between. From germline, CDR1 is WSHSY and CDR2 SAAADI.